This TCR beta chain is from a study of response to subunit inactivated influenza vaccine. Study-level findings and limits: Each seasonal influenza vaccination recruits few new T cells, the authors suggested.

TCRdb independently ran MiXCR on the RT-PCR reads; one entry per CDR3 protein. Here the sample spans 450,000 to 700,000 distinct CDR3 sequences, 13% to 15% being singletons. This clonotype was found a few times. Antigen specificity is unknown. Material: PBMCs from blood, obtained 12 days after vaccination. The sequence was obtained from a man aged 50-59 years who received an inactivated influenza vaccine.

The CDR3: CATSGKSITDTQYF. CDR3 coding DNA: TGTGCCACCAGCGGCAAATCTATCACCGATACGCAGTATTTT. The V call is TRBV15, the J call TRBJ2-3; D call uncertain. Germline CDR1 and CDR2: LNHNV and YYDKDF (reference sequence). The V and J ends lost 5 bases and 6 bases respectively, with 15 bases between them. The CDR3 length is 14 residues.